This passage covers 24 T cell receptor beta chains from one sample sequenced in a study of glioma-infiltrating T cells after dendritic cell vaccination. Some clones are missing from TCRdb's copy, which holds only in-frame ones; the method was immunoSEQ multiplex PCR. The table includes tens of thousands of clones, over 75% detected once. Here the sequenced sample was blood, taken before dendritic cell vaccination. The receptors shown here come from a human donor with glioblastoma.

This chain uses TRBV7-9 with TRBJ2-7, with 12 bases matching TRBD2. V trimming: 4 bases; J trimming: 12 bases; junction bases outside the gene matches: 4. Germline CDR1 and CDR2: SEHNR and FQNEAQ (reference sequence). The CDR3 is made up of 12 amino acids. The CDR3: CASSSPSGRVYF. CDR3 in DNA: TGTGCCAGCAGCTCCCCTAGCGGGAGGGTGTACTTC.

CDR3 nucleotide sequence: TGTGCCAGCAGTGAAGTCCGGACTACCTACGAGCAGTACTTC. Its protein is CASSEVRTTYEQYF. This chain connects TRBV6-1 to TRBJ2-7, with D perhaps matching TRBD2 (6 bases). Germline CDR1 and CDR2: MNHNS and SASEGT. Trimming left V 1 base short and J 2 bases short, with 9 bases between. The CDR3 has 14 amino acids.

The chain is built from TRBV2 and TRBJ2-3; TRBD1 agrees at 8 bases. In germline, CDR1 is SNHLY, CDR2 FYNNEI. The CDR3 is 14 residues long. The V and J ends lost 7 bases and 3 bases, in that order; junction bases with no gene match: 6. The CDR3 reads CASTARGPTDTQYF. Written as DNA, the CDR3 is TGTGCCAGCACGGCCAGGGGGCCGACAGATACGCAGTATTTT.

This chain connects TRBV7-3 to TRBJ1-2; D is undetermined. V lost 5 bases and J lost 4, with 14 bases in between. This CDR3 is 14 amino acids long. Germline assignment: CDR1 SGHTA and CDR2 FQGTGA. The CDR3 reads CASSPRASLYGYTF. The DNA of the CDR3 is TGTGCCAGCAGCCCGCGGGCCTCTCTCTATGGCTACACCTTC.

The chain carries TRBV4-2 and TRBJ2-7; a weak D match, TRBD2 (6 bases). The CDR3 contains 20 residues. Germline lookup yields CDR1 LGHNA and CDR2 YNFKEQ. The V end was cut by 0 bases, the J end by 2 bases, with 26 bases between. The CDR3 DNA reads as TGTGCCAGCAGCCAAGATGGGGGGATGTGGGCGGGACGGATTCCCTACGAGCAGTACTTC. It is translated as CASSQDGGMWAGRIPYEQYF.

The table lists this clone with a few counts. The sample holds other DNA sequences that translate to the same CDR3. V usage is TRBV28 and J usage is TRBJ1-2; D not certain. This CDR3 has 11 residues. Germline V lookup: CDR1 MDHEN, CDR2 SYDVKM. V lost 6 bases and J lost 3, with 5 bases in between. Here the CDR3 DNA reads TGTGCCAGCAGGTCCTACTATGGCTACACCTTC. Encoded protein: CASRSYYGYTF.

This chain connects TRBV7-9 to TRBJ2-7; D may be TRBD2 (6 bases). V was pared by 4 bases and J by 4 bases, with 14 bases between. Germline CDR1 SEHNR, CDR2 FQNEAQ (reference sequence). This CDR3 region has 14 residues. CDR3 DNA sequence: TGTGCCAGCAGCTCGGGGGTAACCTTGTACGAGCAGTACTTC. Amino acid sequence: CASSSGVTLYEQYF.

V and J are TRBV27 and TRBJ2-3; TRBD2 is a possible D gene (5 bases). Deletions cut 2 bases from V and 1 base from J, with 13 bases between. This CDR3 has 16 amino acids. Germline loops: CDR1 MNHEY, CDR2 SMNVEV (reference sequence). In DNA form, the CDR3 reads TGTGCCAGCAGTTTAACCCCCGGGGTGGGCACAGATACGCAGTATTTT. Its translation: CASSLTPGVGTDTQYF.

This rearrangement joins TRBV7-8 to TRBJ2-4; tentative D call: TRBD2 (7 bases). Germline CDR1 is SGHVS and CDR2 is FQNEAQ. Trimming removed 5 bases at V and 4 bases at J, with 24 bases between. The CDR3 extends over 18 amino acids. The DNA of the CDR3 is TGTGCCAGCAGCCTTTCCTACAGGGAGGGTGGGGCGAAAAACATTCAGTACTTC. This translates into CASSLSYREGGAKNIQYF.

V and J are TRBV19 and TRBJ1-2, with TRBD1 identical over 11 bases. Germline V gene lookup returns CDR1 LNHDA and CDR2 SQIVND (reference sequence). The CDR3 has 15 residues. V lost 1 base to trimming and J lost 4 bases; unmatched junction nucleotides: 2. CDR3 DNA sequence: TGTGCCAGTAGTATAGGGGACAGGGGGTCCTATGGCTACACCTTC. Amino acid sequence: CASSIGDRGSYGYTF.

The chain links TRBV19 to TRBJ1-5; 7 bases agree with TRBD1. The CDR3 spans 13 residues. V shed 7 bases and J 4 bases; nucleotides not matched to a gene: 4. The V gene's germline CDR1 is LNHDA and CDR2 SQIVND (reference sequence). The CDR3 loop reads CASTRGLNQPQHF. CDR3 DNA: TGTGCCAGTACAAGGGGGCTGAATCAGCCCCAGCATTTT.

The chain carries TRBV21-1 and TRBJ2-1; no DNA check was done on the table's D call, TRBD2. TRBV21-1 is annotated as a pseudogene. CDR3 length: 15 residues. The CDR3 loop reads CASCIGIYSYNEQFF. The CDR3 DNA sequence: TGTGCCAGCTGTATCGGTATCTACTCCTACAATGAGCAGTTCTTC.

The chain links TRBV11-3 to TRBJ1-1; 7 bases fit TRBD1. This CDR3 region has 14 residues. V dropped 1 base and J dropped 5; count of bases not matched to a gene: 4. Per germline, CDR1 SGHNT and CDR2 YENEEA. CDR3 residues: CASSLAAGGTEAFF. CDR3 coding DNA: TGTGCCAGCAGCTTAGCGGCAGGGGGAACTGAAGCTTTCTTT.

The chain joins TRBV27 to TRBJ1-5; no reliable D call. The V gene lost 4 bases and the J gene lost 4 bases, with 17 bases spanning the gap. This CDR3 contains 16 residues. In germline, CDR1 is MNHEY, CDR2 SMNVEV (reference sequence). CDR3 loop: CASSSLWGGWNQPQHF. The DNA for the CDR3 is TGTGCCAGCAGTTCACTCTGGGGAGGCTGGAATCAGCCCCAGCATTTT.

The chain joins TRBV29-1 to TRBJ1-1; TRBD1 is a possible D gene (6 bases). The CDR3 extends over 15 amino acids. CDR1 SQVTM and CDR2 ANQGSEA come from the germline V gene. V was clipped by 4 bases and J by 0 bases, with 15 bases between them. The CDR3 DNA reads as TGCAGCGTTGTGAGGGGGGGCAGTATGAACACTGAAGCTTTCTTT. It yields the protein CSVVRGGSMNTEAFF.

The chain recombines TRBV6-5 with TRBJ1-3; unclear D gene. V gave up 2 bases and J gave up 4 bases, with 15 bases separating them. The CDR3 consists of 16 residues. Germline CDR1 is MNHEY and CDR2 is SVGAGI. This CDR3 reads CASSYIRTGGGNTIYF. Written as DNA, the CDR3 is TGTGCCAGCAGTTACATCAGGACCGGAGGGGGAAACACCATATATTTT.

This chain uses TRBV7-9 with TRBJ2-4; 9 nucleotides match TRBD2. The V gene end was trimmed by 5 bases and the J gene end by 5 bases; junction bases not matched to a gene: 7. The length of the CDR3 is 15 residues. Germline CDR1 and CDR2: SEHNR and FQNEAQ (reference sequence). The CDR3: CASSGWTSDQNIQYF. In DNA form, the CDR3 reads TGTGCCAGCAGCGGATGGACTAGCGACCAAAACATTCAGTACTTC. Full variable domain (rest looked up from reference TRBV7-9 and TRBJ2-4): DTGVSQNPRHKITKRGQNVTFRCDPISEHNRLYWYRQTLGQGPEFLTYFQNEAQLEKSRLLSDRFSAERPKGSFSTLEIQRTEQGDSAMYLCASSGWTSDQNIQYFGAGTRLSVL.

CDR3 bases: TGTGCCAGCAGCGCCGGACATATCTCCTACGAGCAGTACTTC. It yields the protein CASSAGHISYEQYF. This chain links TRBV9 with TRBJ2-7; possible D gene TRBD1, 5 bases. Trimming took off 3 bases at V and 0 bases at J, with 10 bases between the two ends. The CDR3 covers 14 residues. Germline V gives CDR1 SGDLS, CDR2 YYNGEE.

Here the CDR3 reads CASSVQGMNEQFF. The CDR3 nucleotides read TGTGCCAGCAGTGTCCAGGGGATGAATGAGCAGTTCTTC. This rearrangement joins TRBV2 to TRBJ2-1, with D maybe TRBD1 (6 bases). This CDR3 comprises 13 residues. V shed 4 bases and J shed 7 bases, with 11 bases lying between them. The germline CDR1 and CDR2 sequences are SNHLY and FYNNEI.

The V call is TRBV5-6, the J call TRBJ1-2; 9 bases are shared with TRBD1. J gave up 6 bases and V 0 bases, and 0 bases lay outside the gene matches. Germline V gene sequence: CDR1 SGHDT, CDR2 YYEEEE. This CDR3 comprises 13 residues. CDR3 DNA sequence: TGTGCCAGCAGCTTGGGGACAGGGGATGGCTACACCTTC. Residues: CASSLGTGDGYTF.

The gene calls are TRBV10-3 and TRBJ1-2, with D hard to call. The CDR3 is made up of 13 amino acids. The germline CDR1 and CDR2 sequences are ENHRY and SYGVKD. V lost 2 bases to trimming and J lost 2 bases, with 6 bases between them. This CDR3 reads CAISEEANYGYTF. In DNA form, the CDR3 reads TGTGCCATCAGTGAGGAGGCAAACTATGGCTACACCTTC.

Of note for this clone: This CDR3 is also generated by other DNA sequences in the sample. The rearrangement joins TRBV9 to TRBJ2-7; tentative D call: TRBD1 (6 bases). V was shortened by 0 bases and J by 4 bases, with 11 bases between the two germline ends. CDR3 length: 14 residues. Germline CDR1 SGDLS, CDR2 YYNGEE. This CDR3 is CASSVGAGEYEQYF. The CDR3 coding sequence is TGTGCCAGCAGCGTAGGAGCAGGGGAATACGAGCAGTACTTC.

The chain recombines TRBV5-4 with TRBJ1-4; possibly TRBD1 for D (6 bases). The germline CDR1 and CDR2 sequences are SGHNT and YYREEE (reference sequence). This CDR3 region has 12 residues. Trimming cost V 4 bases and J 8 bases, with 9 bases left between them. For the CDR3, the DNA is TGTGCCAGCAGCGCGCAGGGGGAAAAACTGTTTTTT. Its translation: CASSAQGEKLFF.

The V call is TRBV5-1, the J call TRBJ2-7; D perhaps matches TRBD1 (6 bases). V was clipped by 0 bases and J by 6 bases, with 13 bases between them. The germline gives CDR1 SGHRS, CDR2 YFSETQ. The CDR3 has 14 amino acids. The DNA for the CDR3 is TGCGCCAGCAGCTTGGCAGGCAGGGGTGCCGAGCAGTACTTC. It encodes CASSLAGRGAEQYF.